The present T cell receptor beta chain was sequenced within a study of T cells in Graves' hyperthyroidism and ophthalmopathy. Regarding this clonotype: What it binds is not known. The junction departs from the called germline gene at one end, perhaps through a read error.

The CDR3 contains 16 residues. CDR1 is SGDLS, CDR2 YYNGEE, per germline. When ophthalmopathy did not progress within 18 months, Graves' hyperthyroidism was considered stable. Pregnant or lactating patients were excluded, as were those with uncontrolled infection or other autoimmune disease. Regarding the study as a whole: A 13 V-J signature model discriminated ophthalmopathy versus stable hyperthyroidism.

Amplified TCR beta CDR3 regions came from RNA transcripts. The HTBI primer set was used in a first-round RT-PCR of the TCR CDR3. TCRdb reprocessed the multiplex PCR reads with MiXCR, giving one entry per CDR3 protein. The top ten clones hold approximately 56% of a sample with roughly 200,000 distinct CDR3 sequences, about 17% of them seen once. The chain uses TRBV9 and TRBJ1-2; 11 bases align to TRBD1. The TCR was taken from a woman between 45 and 60 years old with Graves' hyperthyroidism. Sequencing was carried out using blood. The CDR3 coding sequence is TGTGCCAGTAGCGTACACCGGGACAGGGGGAACTATGGCTACACCTTC. Amino acids: CASSVHRDRGNYGYTF.